A single T cell receptor (beta chain) is shown here with its context. Antigen: not known. CDR1 and CDR2 (germline): KGHSH, LQKENI. The CDR3 has 16 amino acids. Unmatched junction bases numbered 6, after V lost 3 bases and J lost 1 base. The data belong to a study of shared clonotypes between healthy human individuals. Regarding the study as a whole: Among donors, sharing of clonotypes was expected to be affected by sequencing depth. Relative to their counterparts shared across all four donors, non-shared clonotypes exhibited diminished generation probabilities.

Assay runs were performed at deep level. Here immunoSEQ multiplex PCR was the method, and the copy in TCRdb shows in-frame clones only, minus some. The table includes fewer than 3 million clones, approximately 90% detected once. Sequenced: naive CD4+ T cells from PBMCs. Indicated subset: CD45RA+ positively selected. V gene TRBV18 combines with J gene TRBJ2-3; 8 nucleotides line up with TRBD2. The sequence came from a man aged 18 to 29 in good health. Some clones in this sample may be carry-over from other donors' samples. The CDR3 is CASSPSSGSRTDTQYF. The DNA of the CDR3 is TGTGCCAGCTCACCGTCGAGCGGGAGTCGCACAGATACGCAGTATTTT.